Below, 15 T cell receptor beta chains from the same sample are listed, as sequenced in a study of CD8 T cells in ankylosing spondylitis. Study conclusions and caveats: About 8 highly homologous variants made up a TCR beta motif, and this motif appeared characteristic of ankylosing spondylitis blood.

For these receptors, no antigen is known. TCRdb analysed the 5' RACE reads with MiXCR anew, one entry per CDR3 protein. The sample lists fewer than 550,000 distinct CDR3 sequences, approximately 5% occurring once. Sequencing was done on a sample of blood, either unsorted or a sorted T cell fraction (not recorded which). These receptors were taken from a male donor with ankylosing spondylitis.

This clonotype came up a few times. This clone may be a read error of a much larger clone one base away. The chain's CDR3 is CASSSKPQHF. The CDR3 DNA reads as TGTGCCAGCAGCAGTAAGCCCCAGCATTTT. The V and J genes are TRBV6-4 and TRBJ1-5; D gene uncertain. The CDR3 sequence is 10 residues long. Trimming shortened V by 6 bases and J by 8 bases, and 5 bases separated the two germline ends. CDR1 is MRHNA and CDR2 is SNTAGT in the germline V gene.

At least ten counts were recorded for this clonotype. The chain carries TRBV5-1 and TRBJ2-5; 12 bases are a match to TRBD2. CDR1 and CDR2 from the germline V gene are SGHRS and YFSETQ. After removal of 0 bases from V and 4 bases from J, the junction contained 10 bases not matched to a gene. This CDR3 spans 18 amino acids. CDR3 loop: CASSLGLAGGSRRETQYF. DNA for the CDR3: TGCGCCAGCAGCTTGGGGCTAGCGGGAGGGTCTAGAAGAGAGACCCAGTACTTC.

This clonotype was seen many times. The chain combines TRBV7-9 with TRBJ2-5; D might be TRBD1 (7 bases). Germline CDR1 SEHNR, CDR2 FQNEAQ (reference sequence). V was cut by 5 bases and J by 3 bases, with 19 bases left in between. The CDR3 runs 16 residues. CDR3 protein: CASSPFSRRGEETQYF. CDR3 nucleotide sequence: TGTGCCAGCAGCCCCTTTTCCCGCAGGGGGGAAGAGACCCAGTACTTC.

This clonotype was detected ten times or more. The chain uses TRBV7-9 and TRBJ2-2; D unclear. This CDR3 has 16 residues. V lost 4 bases and J 7 bases, leaving 19 bases between the germline ends. CDR1 and CDR2 (germline): SEHNR, FQNEAQ (reference sequence). The CDR3 sequence: CASSSEAPIRNGELFF. The CDR3 DNA follows: TGTGCCAGCAGCTCAGAGGCGCCCATCCGAAACGGGGAGCTGTTTTTT.

This clonotype has ten or more counts. This CDR3 reads CSARDFGGDQPQHF. CDR3 sequence (DNA): TGCAGTGCTAGAGATTTCGGGGGGGATCAGCCCCAGCATTTT. This chain joins TRBV20-1 and TRBJ1-5; D possibly corresponds to TRBD1 (5 bases). With 0 bases removed from V and 5 bases from J, the gap between germline ends came to 11 bases. Germline lookup yields CDR1 DFQATT and CDR2 SNEGSKA (reference sequence). The CDR3 totals 14 residues.

Ten or more counts support this clonotype. The chain couples TRBV6-2 or TRBV6-3 to TRBJ2-1, with 10 bases fitting TRBD2. The CDR3 has 17 residues. From germline, CDR1 is MNHEY and CDR2 SVGEGT. The trim removed 5 bases at V and 10 bases at J, leaving 17 bases unmatched. Written as DNA, the CDR3 is TGTGCCAGCAGTAAAGGAGCGGGGGGGCCGGGATCGTGGGAGCAGTTCTTC. It specifies CASSKGAGGPGSWEQFF.

Ten or more counts support this clonotype. The CDR3 is CSALKGSLNGYTF. The DNA for the CDR3 is TGCAGTGCCCTAAAAGGTTCGCTTAATGGCTACACCTTC. The genes are TRBV20-1 and TRBJ1-2, with no clear D. The V gene lost 6 bases and the J gene lost 6 bases, with 17 bases spanning the gap. Germline-derived CDR1 and CDR2 are DFQATT and SNEGSKA (reference sequence). There are 13 residues in the CDR3.

This clonotype was counted ten times or more. This chain uses TRBV29-1 with TRBJ2-5; D is undetermined. V was shortened by 3 bases and J by 5 bases, with 13 bases between the two germline ends. CDR3 length: 13 residues. Germline CDR1 reads SQVTM; CDR2 reads ANQGSEA. The CDR3 nucleotides read TGCAGCGTTGATCTTCTACTGGGGGAGACCCAGTACTTC. Protein: CSVDLLLGETQYF.

This clonotype was observed many times. This chain uses TRBV11-2 with TRBJ2-1; 10 bases fit TRBD2. CDR1 and CDR2 (germline): SGHAT, FQNNGV. The CDR3 has 15 amino acids. V lost 5 bases and J lost 8; bases outside the gene matches: 9. Written as DNA, the CDR3 is TGTGCCAGCAGCCCTCAAGCGGGAGGGCCTTATGAGCAGTTCTTC. Translated: CASSPQAGGPYEQFF.

There are many counts of this clonotype. The chain combines TRBV20-1 with TRBJ1-6; D is unresolved. Trimming removed 0 bases from V and 5 bases from J, with 8 bases in between. Germline assignment: CDR1 DFQATT and CDR2 SNEGSKA (reference sequence). The CDR3 extends over 14 amino acids. CDR3 coding DNA: TGCAGTGCTAGAGATATCGGGAATAATTCACCCCTCCACTTT. This gives the protein CSARDIGNNSPLHF.

The chain is built from TRBV6-2 or TRBV6-3 and TRBJ2-3; D unresolved. The CDR3 contains 14 residues. Trimming left V 6 bases short and J 2 bases short, with 12 bases between. Germline V lookup: CDR1 MNHEY, CDR2 SVGEGT. The CDR3 spells CASSHDWNTDTQYF. In DNA form, the CDR3 reads TGTGCCAGCAGCCACGACTGGAACACAGATACGCAGTATTTT.

The V call is TRBV14, the J call TRBJ2-7, with unresolved D. The V gene's germline CDR1 is SGHDN and CDR2 FVKESK. CDR3 size: 14 residues. The V end was cut by 2 bases, the J end by 0 bases, with 8 bases between. CDR3 nucleotide sequence: TGTGCCAGCAGCCAATTAGGGTTCTCCTACGAGCAGTACTTC. This encodes CASSQLGFSYEQYF.

This clonotype was seen at least ten times. The CDR3 DNA is TGCGCCAGCTTTTCCGCAGGGACTAACTATGGCTACACCTTC. Protein product: CASFSAGTNYGYTF. The V and J genes are TRBV5-1 and TRBJ1-2; possibly TRBD1 for D (5 bases). CDR1 and CDR2 (germline): SGHRS, YFSETQ. The CDR3 has 14 amino acids. V was trimmed by 7 bases and J by 0 bases, leaving 13 bases between them.

This clonotype was recorded many times. The CDR3 reads CASSLVPDRSSYEQYF. CDR3 DNA: TGCGCCAGCAGCTTGGTCCCGGACAGATCCTCCTACGAGCAGTACTTC. The gene calls are TRBV5-1 and TRBJ2-7, with D tentatively TRBD1 (6 bases). Germline CDR1 is SGHRS and CDR2 is YFSETQ. Trimming left V 0 bases short and J 0 bases short, with 13 bases between. This CDR3 is built from 16 residues.

A word on this clonotype: One junction end does not reproduce the germline sequence, and a read error may be involved. This sequence joins TRBV28 and TRBJ2-7; no definite D call. In germline, CDR1 is MDHEN, CDR2 SYDVKM. The CDR3 covers 14 residues. The CDR3 region is CTSSKPDPPYEQYF. DNA for the CDR3: TGTACCAGCAGTAAACCGGACCCTCCCTACGAGCAGTACTTC.